The present T cell receptor (beta chain) was sequenced within a study of Ad26.COV2.S vaccination and SARS-CoV-2 variants. Documented treatment: some 20 received Ad26.COV2.S at low or high dose, single or two shots; about 5 received placebo; per-sample allocation not given. Each sample was drawn 63 days after the first injection (of vaccine or placebo). The sample came from a Boston adult aged 18-55 years. Looked up from germline, CDR1 is KGHSH and CDR2 is LQKENI. CDR3 length: 15 residues. Losses at the gene ends were 2 bases for V and 5 bases for J; bases not matched to a gene: 8. Sequenced by immunoSEQ multiplex PCR; TCRdb stores in-frame clones only, minus some. This sample yields over 350,000 clones, of which 80% to 90% are seen a single time; approximately 3.7% belongs to the top ten.

This clonotype was sampled from a person between 18 and 59 years old who received the Ad26.COV2.S COVID-19 vaccine or a placebo. This chain joins TRBV18 and TRBJ2-7; 8 positions match TRBD1. This material consisted of peripheral blood, taken in a trial of Ad26.COV2.S vaccine versus placebo. The CDR3 bases are TGTGCCAGCTCACCAGGACAGGGTTTCTTCCACGAGCAGTACTTC. Translation: CASSPGQGFFHEQYF.